These 23 T cell receptor beta chains were sequenced from one sample in a study of control samples from healthy donors and cancer patients. Sequencing used immunoSEQ multiplex PCR; TCRdb keeps in-frame clones, though not all of them. The sample lists about 130,000 clones, roughly 87% occurring once. The specimen sequenced was blood. All receptors derive from a man between 18 and 35 years old in good health.

Concerning this clone: This specimen includes other DNA sequences encoding the same CDR3. The chain links TRBV5-1 to TRBJ1-5, with D hard to call. The CDR3 has 15 amino acids. The V and J ends lost 2 bases and 0 bases respectively, with 9 bases between them. Germline V gives CDR1 SGHRS, CDR2 YFSETQ. The CDR3, as DNA: TGCGCCAGCAGCTTATCAGGTGATAGCAATCAGCCCCAGCATTTT. This gives the protein CASSLSGDSNQPQHF.

This clone came up once. The chain couples TRBV7-6 to TRBJ2-3; D is undetermined. This CDR3 region has 15 residues. The germline V and J ends were trimmed by 0 bases and 3 bases, with 10 bases remaining between them. Germline CDR1 is SGHVS and CDR2 is FNYEAQ. The DNA for the CDR3 is TGTGCCAGCAGCTTAGCATACAGTGGTACAGATACGCAGTATTTT. This encodes CASSLAYSGTDTQYF.

The table lists this clone with a count of one. The gene calls are TRBV19 and TRBJ1-2, with D tentatively TRBD1 (5 bases). V was pared by 3 bases and J by 6 bases, with 8 bases between. The V gene's germline CDR1 is LNHDA and CDR2 SQIVND (reference sequence). CDR3 size: 12 residues. The CDR3 region has the DNA TGTGCCAGTAGTATCGTGGGGGATGGCTACACCTTC. It yields the protein CASSIVGDGYTF.

This clone came up a few times. The gene calls are TRBV19 and TRBJ2-7, with TRBD2 matching 8 bases. The CDR3 sequence is 16 residues long. The trim removed 5 bases at V and 2 bases at J, leaving 11 bases unmatched. Germline CDR1 and CDR2: LNHDA and SQIVND (reference sequence). The CDR3 DNA reads as TGTGCCAGTAGTTACGCTCTAGCGGGCCCTCCCTACGAGCAGTACTTC. Translated, it gives CASSYALAGPPYEQYF.

The rearrangement links TRBV6-2 or TRBV6-3 to TRBJ1-5; TRBD1 matches 7 bases. CDR3 length: 15 amino acids. Trimming removed 6 bases from V and 6 bases from J; junction bases left unmatched: 11. The germline V gene has CDR1 MNHEY and CDR2 SVGEGT. The CDR3 protein is CASSVPRQGSQPQHF. In DNA, the CDR3 is TGTGCCAGCAGCGTACCTCGACAGGGTTCTCAGCCCCAGCATTTT.

The chain carries TRBV9 and TRBJ2-1, with a tentative D call TRBD1 (5 bases). V gave up 3 bases and J gave up 4 bases, with 11 bases separating them. Per germline, CDR1 SGDLS and CDR2 YYNGEE. The CDR3 loop spans 14 amino acids. CDR3 DNA: TGTGCCAGCAGCGCACCCCAGGGATACAATGAGCAGTTCTTC. Protein product: CASSAPQGYNEQFF.

The V call is TRBV6-2 or TRBV6-3, the J call TRBJ2-3; D unclear. Germline V gene sequence: CDR1 MNHEY, CDR2 SVGEGT. V dropped 4 bases and J dropped 5 bases, with 13 bases sitting between them. The CDR3 contains 14 residues. CDR3 residues: CASSWSGSRDTQYF. The CDR3 DNA is TGTGCCAGCAGTTGGTCCGGGTCGAGAGATACGCAGTATTTT.

The V call is TRBV29-1, the J call TRBJ2-7; possibly TRBD1 or TRBD2 for D (5 bases each). V was clipped by 2 bases and J by 0 bases, with 8 bases between them. The germline gives CDR1 SQVTM, CDR2 ANQGSEA. The CDR3 runs 13 residues. The CDR3 spells CSVERGPSYEQYF. Written as DNA, the CDR3 is TGCAGCGTTGAAAGGGGACCCTCCTACGAGCAGTACTTC.

The rearrangement joins TRBV6-6 to TRBJ1-5, with TRBD1 as a possible D gene (5 bases). V gave up 5 bases and J gave up 1 base, with 21 bases separating them. Germline lookup yields CDR1 MNHNY and CDR2 SVGAGI (reference sequence). The CDR3 contains 18 residues. The CDR3 is CASSRRSGTLGSNQPQHF. The CDR3 DNA follows: TGTGCCAGCAGTCGCAGATCCGGGACTCTCGGGAGCAATCAGCCCCAGCATTTT.

The chain couples TRBV5-1 to TRBJ1-1; D is unresolved. V lost 1 base and J 2 bases, leaving 12 bases between the germline ends. CDR1 SGHRS and CDR2 YFSETQ come from the germline V gene. The CDR3 sequence is 15 residues long. CDR3 sequence (DNA): TGCGCCAGCAGCTTGATCGCCGACACCAACACTGAAGCTTTCTTT. This sequence encodes CASSLIADTNTEAFF.

The chain has TRBV7-7 and TRBJ1-5, with TRBD1 as a possible D gene (5 bases). Looked up from germline, CDR1 is SSHAT and CDR2 is FNYEAQ (reference sequence). There are 17 residues in the CDR3. Trimming pared 6 bases from V and 4 bases from J, leaving 22 bases between. CDR3 coding DNA: TGTGCCAGCAGTGGGAAGTCGACAGTATCAGGGAATCAGCCCCAGCATTTT. Protein sequence: CASSGKSTVSGNQPQHF. The complete variable domain, with remaining parts taken from reference TRBV7-7 and TRBJ1-5, reads GAGVSQSPRYKVTKRGQDVTLRCDPISSHATLYWYQQALGQGPEFLTYFNYEAQPDKSGLPSDRFSAERPEGSISTLTIQRTEQRDSAMYRCASSGKSTVSGNQPQHFGDGTRLSIL.

The chain links TRBV5-1 to TRBJ2-7; D tentatively reads TRBD1 or TRBD2 (5 bases each). With 6 bases removed from V and 0 bases from J, the gap between germline ends came to 13 bases. Germline assignment: CDR1 SGHRS and CDR2 YFSETQ. The CDR3 runs 14 residues. The CDR3, as DNA: TGCGCCAGCACCTCCGGGACGGTCTCCTACGAGCAGTACTTC. Amino acid sequence: CASTSGTVSYEQYF.

V and J are TRBV7-2 and TRBJ1-1; weak D call: TRBD1 (5 bases). The length of the CDR3 is 14 residues. Germline V gene lookup returns CDR1 SGHTA and CDR2 FQGNSA. Trimming removed 3 bases from V and 1 base from J, with 9 bases in between. The DNA of the CDR3 is TGTGCCAGCAGCTTGCAGGGAACGAACACTGAAGCTTTCTTT. This translates into CASSLQGTNTEAFF.

V and J are TRBV5-1 and TRBJ2-5; TRBD2 matches 7 bases. CDR3 size: 14 residues. The germline V gene has CDR1 SGHRS and CDR2 YFSETQ. V was clipped by 2 bases and J by 1 base; unmatched bases: 2. CDR3 bases: TGCGCCAGCAGCTTTCGGGGGGTCCAAGAGACCCAGTACTTC. It specifies CASSFRGVQETQYF.

This rearrangement joins TRBV18 to TRBJ1-2; 8 bases align to TRBD1. V trimming: 3 bases; J trimming: 3 bases; junction bases outside the gene matches: 6. There are 15 residues in the CDR3. Germline-derived CDR1 and CDR2 are KGHSH and LQKENI. CDR3 in DNA: TGTGCCAGCTCACCTCGACAGGGGACAGACTATGGCTACACCTTC. Translation gives CASSPRQGTDYGYTF.

This clone was recorded once. This chain uses TRBV5-1 with TRBJ1-2, with 7 bases fitting TRBD1. Germline assignment: CDR1 SGHRS and CDR2 YFSETQ. The J segment lost 0 bases and the V segment lost 3 bases, leaving 8 bases of the junction unmatched. The CDR3 runs to 16 residues. The CDR3 loop is CASSSRDRRANYGYTF. The CDR3, as DNA: TGCGCCAGCAGCTCCCGGGACAGACGAGCTAACTATGGCTACACCTTC.

J is TRBJ2-1 and V is TRBV5-6; TRBD2 agrees at 10 bases. The V segment lost 4 bases and the J segment 8 bases; nucleotides outside the gene matches: 9. The CDR3 spans 15 residues. Germline-derived CDR1 and CDR2 are SGHDT and YYEEEE. The DNA of the CDR3 is TGTGCCAGCAGCACCGCTAGCGGGAGCTCCGATGAGCAGTTCTTC. Amino acid sequence: CASSTASGSSDEQFF.

With regard to this clone: Other DNA sequences of this sample code for an identical CDR3. This chain uses TRBV5-1 with TRBJ2-7; D not certain. This CDR3 contains 13 residues. In germline, CDR1 is SGHRS, CDR2 YFSETQ. The ends were cut back, 2 bases at V and 1 base at J, with 7 bases in the middle. The CDR3 sequence is CASSLQSSYEQYF. CDR3 DNA sequence: TGCGCCAGCAGCTTACAGAGTTCCTACGAGCAGTACTTC.

The rearrangement uses TRBV19 and TRBJ1-1; D call uncertain. The ends were cut back, 7 bases at V and 0 bases at J, with 9 bases in the middle. The germline CDR1 and CDR2 sequences are LNHDA and SQIVND (reference sequence). CDR3 length: 13 residues. The CDR3 bases are TGTGCCAGTACTGACGGATTGAACACTGAAGCTTTCTTT. As protein: CASTDGLNTEAFF. The full variable domain, with the rest looked up from reference TRBV19 and TRBJ1-1, is DGGITQSPKYLFRKEGQNVTLSCEQNLNHDAMYWYRQDPGQGLRLIYYSQIVNDFQKGDIAEGYSVSREKKESFPLTVTSAQKNPTAFYLCASTDGLNTEAFFGQGTRLTVV.

This clone has more than one count but fewer than ten. The CDR3, as DNA: TGTGCCAGCAGCGTAGATTCGTCAGAGACCCAGTACTTC. Residues: CASSVDSSETQYF. V is TRBV9 and J is TRBJ2-5; D unresolved. Germline values: CDR1 SGDLS, CDR2 YYNGEE. V shed 0 bases and J shed 4 bases, with 7 bases lying between them. This CDR3 contains 13 residues.

In its sample, this clone was seen once. Within the sample, other DNA sequences also encode this same CDR3. The chain combines TRBV14 with TRBJ1-5; D uncertain. Germline V gene lookup returns CDR1 SGHDN and CDR2 FVKESK. The CDR3 length is 16 residues. V shed 5 bases and J shed 4 bases, with 18 bases lying between them. This CDR3 is CASSSTTPAGNQPQHF. The CDR3 DNA reads as TGTGCCAGCAGCTCAACGACCCCGGCAGGTAATCAGCCCCAGCATTTT. Variable domain in full (rest from reference TRBV14 and TRBJ1-5): EAGVTQFPSHSVIEKGQTVTLRCDPISGHDNLYWYRRVMGKEIKFLLHFVKESKQDESGMPNNRFLAERTGGTYSTLKVQPAELEDSGVYFCASSSTTPAGNQPQHFGDGTRLSIL.

This chain connects TRBV6-1 to TRBJ2-5, with 8 bases that match TRBD1. The CDR3 loop spans 17 amino acids. Germline lookup yields CDR1 MNHNS and CDR2 SASEGT. The J segment lost 2 bases and the V segment lost 3 bases, leaving 11 bases of the junction unmatched. CDR3 sequence (DNA): TGTGCCAGCAGTGAGCCAGGGGGCCCGGTAACACAAGAGACCCAGTACTTC. Translation gives CASSEPGGPVTQETQYF.

The CDR3 protein is CASSGDNIYEQYF. The CDR3 DNA reads as TGTGCCAGCAGCGGGGACAACATATACGAGCAGTACTTC. The chain recombines TRBV2 with TRBJ2-7; tentatively, D is TRBD1 (6 bases). V was shortened by 6 bases and J by 4 bases, with 13 bases between the two germline ends. This CDR3 contains 13 residues. From germline, CDR1 is SNHLY and CDR2 FYNNEI.